Each of the 8 T cell receptor beta chains below was sequenced from the same sample in a study of tumor and adjacent non-tumor tissue in lung cancer. RNA was extracted from bulk tissue without any cell sorting. A modified ARM-PCR protocol with three rounds of nested PCR amplified TCRbeta. A single record per CDR3 protein comes from TCRdb applying MiXCR to the multiplex PCR reads. The sample gives around 200,000 distinct CDR3 sequences, around 70% of which show up once; under 30% is in the top ten. The sequencing input was lung tumor tissue. Source of these receptors: a man aged 60 to 69 with non-small cell lung cancer.

CDR3 DNA: TGCGCCAGCAGCCCCGACTCTGGAAACACCATATATTTT. Encoded protein: CASSPDSGNTIYF. The chain links TRBV5-1 to TRBJ1-3; D is uncertain. V shed 4 bases and J shed 0 bases, with 5 bases lying between them. The CDR3 is 13 amino acids. Germline CDR1 and CDR2: SGHRS and YFSETQ.

This clonotype was detected many times. The V gene is TRBV4-3, the J gene TRBJ2-5; possible D gene TRBD1, 7 bases. Looked up from germline, CDR1 is LGHNA and CDR2 is YSLEER. The CDR3 is made up of 14 amino acids. V was cut by 1 base and J by 9 bases, with 15 bases left in between. The CDR3 here is CASSQVGGTVPQYF. Here the CDR3 DNA reads TGCGCCAGCAGCCAAGTTGGCGGGACAGTCCCCCAGTACTTC.

This clonotype was picked up a small number of times. J is TRBJ2-2 and V is TRBV28; the D call may be TRBD1 or TRBD2 (5 bases each). The CDR3 has 14 residues. V lost 9 bases and J lost 1, with 12 bases in between. The germline V gene encodes CDR1 MDHEN and CDR2 SYDVKM. This chain's CDR3 is CASIGAGNTGELFF. The CDR3 bases are TGTGCCAGTATCGGGGCAGGGAACACCGGGGAGCTGTTTTTT.

The count of this clonotype is one. One end of the junction varies from germline; a read error may be responsible. CDR3 in amino acids: CASNQTDGEQYF. The CDR3 DNA sequence: TGTGCCAGCAACCAGACGGATGGCGAGCAGTACTTT. The gene calls are TRBV11-1 and TRBJ2-7; no clear D gene. The CDR3 contains 12 residues. Germline V CDR1 and CDR2: SGHAT, FQDESV (reference sequence).

This sequence joins TRBV6-5 and TRBJ2-5; D is perhaps TRBD1 or TRBD2 (5 bases each). The germline V gene encodes CDR1 MNHEY and CDR2 SVGAGI. The CDR3 sequence is 15 residues long. The V end was cut by 2 bases, the J end by 6 bases, with 16 bases between. The chain's CDR3 is CASSYAPGAGQTQYF. In nucleotides, the CDR3 is TGTGCCAGCAGTTACGCTCCCGGGGCCGGCCAGACCCAGTACTTC.

The DNA for the CDR3 is TGTGCCAGCAGTCTGACTAGCGCGGAGACCCAGTACTTC. Its translation is CASSLTSAETQYF. The V call is TRBV5-6, the J call TRBJ2-5, with 8 positions matching TRBD2. The CDR3 covers 13 residues. Trimming took 5 bases from V and 5 from J; bases not matched to a gene: 5. Germline V lookup: CDR1 SGHDT, CDR2 YYEEEE.

This clonotype was detected a few times. This rearrangement joins TRBV6-5 to TRBJ2-7; the D is unclear. Germline CDR1 is MNHEY and CDR2 is SVGAGI. Trimming cost V 2 bases and J 3 bases, with 11 bases left between them. This CDR3 is 14 amino acids long. The CDR3: CASSYKFPRYEQYF. In DNA, the CDR3 is TGTGCCAGCAGTTACAAGTTCCCCCGCTACGAGCAGTACTTC.

This clonotype has at least ten counts. The chain is built from TRBV12-3 or TRBV12-4 and TRBJ2-5, with D uncertain. Trimming left V 2 bases short and J 5 bases short, with 9 bases between. There are 13 residues in the CDR3. The CDR3 bases are TGTGCCAGCAGTTTAAAGAGGTTTGAGACCCAGTACTTC. This sequence encodes CASSLKRFETQYF.